This TCR beta chain came from a study of blood T cell repertoires in COVID-19. Whole-study context: Collection of acute and convalescent COVID-19 samples took place in the United States, Italy and Spain. Sample material is recorded as cDNA or gDNA derived from T cells, B-cell-depleted T cells, or PBMCs.

V dropped 6 bases and J dropped 10 bases, with 10 bases sitting between them. Germline V lookup: CDR1 SNHLY, CDR2 FYNNEI. The CDR3 loop spans 12 amino acids. Methods used by the authors: Nucleated cell number was recorded as an estimate derived from reference gene primer amplification. TCRdb's table, derived via immunoSEQ multiplex PCR, lists solely in-frame clones and lacks some. That table is the source of V, J and clone size, and D and trimming were worked out from the DNA. The data contain about 150,000 clones, approximately 86% of them singletons. Patients in Seattle were enrolled during active infection, then followed longitudinally.

This clonotype was obtained from a man aged 55 to 70 with COVID-19, enrolled during active disease. The rearrangement joins TRBV2 to TRBJ1-6; D may be TRBD1 (5 bases). Sample: peripheral blood. The CDR3 loop is CASSKGVSPLHF. The CDR3 bases are TGTGCCAGCAGCAAAGGGGTCTCACCCCTCCACTTT.